The following is a T cell receptor (beta chain) sequence with its context. Its antigen is unknown. The data originate from a study of cytomegalovirus exposure and HLA in healthy donors. Findings of the study overall: Cytomegalovirus association was listed for 164 TCR beta chains. High sensitivity and specificity were reportedly achieved when the classifier diagnosed cytomegalovirus status. Rare TCR sequences predominated, though certain public TCRs were found in many donors.

Libraries were prepared by immunoSEQ multiplex PCR; TCRdb keeps only in-frame clonotypes and omits some of them. This repertoire shows more than 250,000 clones, roughly 85% found once; its top ten account for around 0.8%. The germline gives CDR1 SGDLS, CDR2 YYNGEE. This CDR3 has 16 amino acids. V shed 3 bases and J 4 bases; nucleotides not matched to a gene: 8. The donors were members of the validation cohort comprising some 130 subjects, separate from the roughly 640-subject first cohort. The genes are TRBV9 and TRBJ1-5, with 9 bases that match TRBD1. The specimen sequenced was PBMCs. The source is a young woman in good health and CMV-seronegative. CDR3 coding DNA: TGTGCCAGCAGCGAGTGGGACAGGGTGACGAATCAGCCCCAGCATTTT. Residues: CASSEWDRVTNQPQHF. The full variable domain, its missing parts supplied by reference TRBV9 and TRBJ1-5, is DSGVTQTPKHLITATGQRVTLRCSPRSGDLSVYWYQQSLDQGLQFLIQYYNGEERAKGNILERFSAQQFPDLHSELNLSSLELGDSALYFCASSEWDRVTNQPQHFGDGTRLSIL.